This T cell receptor (beta chain) was sequenced for a study of blood T cells in healthy people across ages. Study-level background: Through template switching, about one barcoded beta molecule was captured per two T cells, as measured in model experiments. Study-wide results and caveats: Relative to aged donors, long-lived donors carried more naive CD4+ cells and displayed higher diversity. Diversity estimated from one million T cells was considered an underestimate.

Using a J-beta primer mix together with a sample-barcoded 5' primer, a second PCR was run for roughly 7 to 11 cycles. From the 5' RACE reads, TCRdb called clonotypes with MiXCR, one entry per CDR3 protein. The sample includes hundreds of thousands of distinct CDR3 sequences, under 45% of them seen just once. This CDR3 has 12 residues. Germline loops: CDR1 SQVTM, CDR2 ANQGSEA. Trimming removed 6 bases from V and 0 bases from J, with 8 bases in between. Regarding this clonotype: What it binds is not known.

The source material was blood. The TCR comes from a man in his 60s in good health. V and J are TRBV29-1 and TRBJ2-5; a weak D match, TRBD1 (6 bases). CDR3 residues: CSVDRYQETQYF. CDR3 nucleotide sequence: TGCAGCGTCGACAGGTACCAAGAGACCCAGTACTTC.